Shown below are 10 T cell receptor beta chains from a single sample sequenced in a study of T-cell reconstitution after alpha-beta-depleted transplantation in children. Construction of the TCRbeta library involved unique molecular identifiers. TCRdb itself ran the PCR reads through MiXCR, one entry per CDR3 protein. Of around 680,000 distinct CDR3 sequences detected, 16% appear once; the ten largest clones hold under 1.2%. Sample: PBMCs from the stem cell graft donor, taken from the stem cell graft. The receptors derive from a human donor who donated a stem cell graft to a child with acute myeloid leukemia.

The chain couples TRBV5-1 to TRBJ1-1; D is possibly TRBD1 (6 bases). Germline loops: CDR1 SGHRS, CDR2 YFSETQ. V was cut by 1 base and J by 6 bases, with 19 bases left in between. This CDR3 spans 16 amino acids. CDR3 region: CASSLRESQGSAEAFF. CDR3 sequence (DNA): TGCGCCAGCAGCTTGAGAGAATCTCAGGGGAGCGCTGAAGCTTTCTTT.

This clonotype was detected many times. This chain links TRBV12-3 or TRBV12-4 with TRBJ2-2; TRBD1 matches 10 bases. The CDR3 runs 15 residues. Trimming at V came to 4 bases and at J to 4 bases, leaving 3 bases not matched to a gene. CDR3 sequence: CASSYRDRGTGELFF. CDR3 coding DNA: TGTGCCAGCAGTTACCGGGACAGGGGCACCGGGGAGCTGTTTTTT.

Only a few counts were recorded for this clonotype. V gene TRBV12-3 or TRBV12-4 combines with J gene TRBJ1-5, with 9 nucleotides matching TRBD1. The length of the CDR3 is 15 residues. With V trimmed by 5 bases and J by 5 bases, 7 bases remained unmatched. CDR3 amino acids: CASSRGTGSDQPQHF. Here the CDR3 DNA reads TGTGCCAGCAGTCGAGGGACAGGGTCAGATCAGCCCCAGCATTTT.

This clonotype was observed a few times. The V call is TRBV12-3 or TRBV12-4, the J call TRBJ2-2; 9 bases line up with TRBD1. V lost 7 bases and J lost 0; bases outside the gene matches: 3. CDR3 length: 15 amino acids. The CDR3 coding sequence is TGTGCCAGCACTCGACAGGGGGCGAACACCGGGGAGCTGTTTTTT. It codes for CASTRQGANTGELFF.

There are many counts of this clonotype. The chain has TRBV20-1 and TRBJ1-5, with D possibly being TRBD1 (5 bases). Germline values: CDR1 DFQATT, CDR2 SNEGSKA (reference sequence). The CDR3 length is 13 residues. The V gene lost 6 bases and the J gene lost 7 bases, with 16 bases spanning the gap. DNA for the CDR3: TGCAGTGCCCCGGGCCGGGGCTACCAGCCCCAGCATTTT. It yields the protein CSAPGRGYQPQHF.

In the case of this clonotype: A clone one base away is much larger, so this may be a read error. The chain has TRBV20-1 and TRBJ1-2; the D is unclear. Looked up from germline, CDR1 is DFQATT and CDR2 is SNEGSKA (reference sequence). Trimming removed 2 bases at V and 4 bases at J, with 11 bases between. CDR3 length: 13 amino acids. CDR3 region: CSARTDTVYGYTF. The DNA of the CDR3 is TGCAGTGCTAGAACCGACACAGTCTATGGCTACACCTTC.

This clonotype was counted ten times or more. The chain joins TRBV6-6 to TRBJ2-7; no reliable D call. The CDR3 sequence is 13 residues long. Trimming left V 5 bases short and J 4 bases short, with 12 bases between. The germline V gene has CDR1 MNHNY and CDR2 SVGAGI (reference sequence). CDR3: CASSTVPVYEQYF. Written as DNA, the CDR3 is TGTGCCAGCAGTACAGTACCCGTTTACGAGCAGTACTTC.

This clonotype was seen more than once but under ten times. V and J are TRBV12-3 or TRBV12-4 and TRBJ2-6, with D tentatively TRBD1 (6 bases). This CDR3 has 18 amino acids. The germline V and J ends were trimmed by 7 bases and 0 bases, with 19 bases remaining between them. CDR3 residues: CASNLKTGRGSGANVLTF. DNA of the CDR3: TGTGCCAGCAACTTAAAAACAGGGCGCGGCTCTGGGGCCAACGTCCTGACTTTC.

This clonotype has at least ten counts. The rearrangement links TRBV20-1 to TRBJ2-1; 10 nucleotides line up with TRBD2. Unmatched junction bases numbered 11, after V lost 5 bases and J lost 7 bases. The germline V gene encodes CDR1 DFQATT and CDR2 SNEGSKA (reference sequence). The CDR3 spans 15 residues. The CDR3 region is CSAGMKRGGFNEQFF. The DNA for the CDR3 is TGCAGTGCTGGAATGAAGCGGGGGGGCTTTAATGAGCAGTTCTTC.

On this clonotype: A much larger clone is a single base away; this may be a read error. The chain uses TRBV20-1 and TRBJ2-7, with 8 bases that match TRBD1. The CDR3 runs to 16 residues. Germline V gene lookup returns CDR1 DFQATT and CDR2 SNEGSKA (reference sequence). The CDR3: CSARAPGGVTAYDQYV. DNA for the CDR3: TGCAGTGCTAGAGCCCCAGGGGGCGTAACGGCCTACGACCAGTACGTC.